Below, one TCR beta chain is given with its context. This sample is part of a study of T cell changes during pregnancy in multiple sclerosis. The data were produced by immunoSEQ multiplex PCR, yet TCRdb's version contains in-frame clones alone and is incomplete. The data hold 81,000 or so clones, with about 90% observed a single time. This CDR3 is built from 15 residues. The J segment lost 3 bases and the V segment lost 8 bases, leaving 10 bases of the junction unmatched. Germline loops: CDR1 MNHNS, CDR2 SASEGT. This TCR was sampled from a female donor in good health, serving as a control in a pregnancy study. Some clones in this sample may be carry-over from other donors' samples. This chain links TRBV6-1 with TRBJ2-3; 8 nucleotides match TRBD1. The sample consisted of PBMCs, taken in the first trimester of pregnancy. The CDR3 reads CASSPDRGRTDTQYF. CDR3 coding DNA: TGTGCCAGCTCCCCCGACAGGGGTCGGACAGATACGCAGTATTTT.